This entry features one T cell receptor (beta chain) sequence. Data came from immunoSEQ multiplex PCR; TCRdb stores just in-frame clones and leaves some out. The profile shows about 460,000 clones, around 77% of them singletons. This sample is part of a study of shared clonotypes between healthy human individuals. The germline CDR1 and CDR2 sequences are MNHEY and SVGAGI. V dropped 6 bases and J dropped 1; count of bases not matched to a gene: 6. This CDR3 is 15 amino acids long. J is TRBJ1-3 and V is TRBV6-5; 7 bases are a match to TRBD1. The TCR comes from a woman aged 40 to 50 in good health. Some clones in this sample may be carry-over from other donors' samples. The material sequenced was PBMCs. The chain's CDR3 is CASRTDRASGNTIYF. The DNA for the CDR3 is TGTGCCAGCAGGACCGACAGGGCTTCTGGAAACACCATATATTTT.